Below are 22 T cell receptor beta chains sequenced from a single sample in a study of cytomegalovirus exposure and HLA in healthy donors. The PCR made use of 60 Vbeta and 13 Jbeta primers. Profiling relied on immunoSEQ multiplex PCR, and the TCRdb table lists in-frame clones only, not all of them. The table lists 160,000 or so clones, around 79% of them singletons. The sample taken for sequencing was PBMCs. All receptors derive from a man aged 35 to 55 in good health and CMV-seronegative.

The chain links TRBV28 to TRBJ2-6; 8 bases agree with TRBD2. Germline CDR1 MDHEN, CDR2 SYDVKM. The CDR3 sequence is 15 residues long. J gave up 0 bases and V 7 bases, and 2 bases lay outside the gene matches. CDR3 protein: CASTGGGSGANVLTF. In DNA, the CDR3 is TGTGCCAGCACCGGGGGGGGCTCTGGGGCCAACGTCCTGACTTTC.

The chain combines TRBV19 with TRBJ2-5; 9 bases are a match to TRBD1. The junction had 15 bases not matched to a gene; V was cut back by 5 bases and J by 5 bases. The CDR3 runs to 17 residues. CDR1 LNHDA and CDR2 SQIVND come from the germline V gene (reference sequence). The chain's CDR3 is CASSAQTGTGFRETQYF. The CDR3 nucleotides read TGTGCCAGTAGTGCTCAAACCGGGACAGGGTTTAGGGAGACCCAGTACTTC.

CDR3 residues: CASSRPGTGELFF. The CDR3 coding sequence is TGTGCCAGCAGCCGCCCCGGGACCGGGGAGCTGTTTTTT. This chain joins TRBV7-3 and TRBJ2-2; D gene unclear. Trimming removed 5 bases from V and 5 bases from J, with 9 bases in between. This CDR3 has 13 residues. CDR1 and CDR2 from the germline V gene are SGHTA and FQGTGA.

CDR3 nucleotides: TGCGCCAGCACCGCAGGGGAGACCCAGTACTTC. As protein: CASTAGETQYF. The rearrangement links TRBV10-2 to TRBJ2-5; possible D gene TRBD1, 5 bases. The germline gives CDR1 WSHSY, CDR2 SAAADI. V was shortened by 7 bases and J by 5 bases, with 8 bases between the two germline ends. This CDR3 spans 11 amino acids.

This clone was seen a handful of times. The rearrangement uses TRBV7-9 and TRBJ2-5, with TRBD1 matching over 7 bases. Looked up from germline, CDR1 is SEHNR and CDR2 is FQNEAQ (reference sequence). This CDR3 is 14 amino acids long. J gave up 1 base and V 3 bases, and 2 bases lay outside the gene matches. CDR3 DNA: TGTGCCAGCAGCTTGGACAGGTCCCAAGAGACCCAGTACTTC. Its protein product is CASSLDRSQETQYF.

This clone was counted between two and nine times. The gene calls are TRBV9 and TRBJ2-7; 8 nucleotides line up with TRBD2. Looked up from germline, CDR1 is SGDLS and CDR2 is YYNGEE. V trimming: 4 bases; J trimming: 5 bases; junction bases outside the gene matches: 8. The CDR3 is 14 amino acids. CDR3 nucleotide sequence: TGTGCCAGCAGCACCCAGGGCGGGGGGCACGAGCAGTACTTC. Its translation: CASSTQGGGHEQYF.

The chain combines TRBV2 with TRBJ2-7; 7 bases agree with TRBD1. The CDR3 consists of 14 residues. Per the germline V gene, CDR1 is SNHLY and CDR2 is FYNNEI. After removal of 10 bases from V and 0 bases from J, the junction contained 9 bases not matched to a gene. The CDR3 spells CATTSRDSSYEQYF. DNA for the CDR3: TGTGCCACTACCTCGAGGGACAGCTCCTACGAGCAGTACTTC.

CDR3 sequence (DNA): TGCGCCAGCAGCCAAGTCGTTAGTAGGGGATCAAACATTCAGTACTTC. Translating it yields CASSQVVSRGSNIQYF. V is TRBV4-3 and J is TRBJ2-4; D is possibly TRBD1 (5 bases). V lost 1 base and J lost 6, with 16 bases in between. The CDR3 sequence is 16 residues long. Germline-derived CDR1 and CDR2 are LGHNA and YSLEER.

The rearrangement links TRBV19 to TRBJ1-1; no reliable D call. Per germline, CDR1 LNHDA and CDR2 SQIVND (reference sequence). V shed 10 bases and J shed 2 bases, with 8 bases lying between them. There are 11 residues in the CDR3. CDR3 in amino acids: CATGSNTEAFF. The CDR3, as DNA: TGTGCCACCGGGAGTAACACTGAAGCTTTCTTT.

The DNA for the CDR3 is TGCGCCAGCAGCTTGGATGGGGGCTTCGCTGAAGCTTTCTTT. This encodes CASSLDGGFAEAFF. The V call is TRBV5-1, the J call TRBJ1-1, with D possibly being TRBD1 (6 bases). Per the germline V gene, CDR1 is SGHRS and CDR2 is YFSETQ. CDR3 length equals 14 residues. V shed 0 bases and J shed 6 bases, with 12 bases lying between them. Based on the CDR3 plus reference TRBV5-1 and TRBJ1-1, the full variable domain is KAGVTQTPRYLIKTRGQQVTLSCSPISGHRSVSWYQQTPGQGLQFLFEYFSETQRNKGNFPGRFSGRQFSNSRSEMNVSTLELGDSALYLCASSLDGGFAEAFFGQGTRLTVV.

A note on this clone: One end of the junction does not line up with germline, which may come from a read error. The chain recombines TRBV7-9 with TRBJ1-6; the D gene is possibly TRBD1 (5 bases). Looked up from germline, CDR1 is SEHNR and CDR2 is FQNEAQ (reference sequence). The CDR3 totals 16 residues. DNA of the CDR3: TGTTCCAGCAGCCCCAGGGTGGTGTCCTATAATTCACCCCTCCACTTT. Protein sequence: CSSSPRVVSYNSPLHF.

The rearrangement joins TRBV2 to TRBJ1-2; D gene ambiguous. V lost 6 bases and J lost 4, with 12 bases in between. Germline V gene lookup returns CDR1 SNHLY and CDR2 FYNNEI. There are 13 residues in the CDR3. The CDR3 coding sequence is TGTGCCAGCAGCGCTGGGCAGAGCTATGGCTACACCTTC. Amino acid sequence: CASSAGQSYGYTF.

This chain links TRBV28 with TRBJ1-1, with D possibly being TRBD1 (6 bases). With 7 bases removed from V and 1 base from J, the gap between germline ends came to 10 bases. The CDR3 has 13 amino acids. CDR1 is MDHEN, CDR2 SYDVKM, per germline. The CDR3 reads CASKDRRNTEAFF. The CDR3 coding sequence is TGTGCCAGCAAAGACAGGCGGAACACTGAAGCTTTCTTT. Full variable domain (remainder filled in from reference TRBV28 and TRBJ1-1): DVKVTQSSRYLVKRTGEKVFLECVQDMDHENMFWYRQDPGLGLRLIYFSYDVKMKEKGDIPEGYSVSREKKERFSLILESASTNQTSMYLCASKDRRNTEAFFGQGTRLTVV.

The chain joins TRBV5-4 to TRBJ1-1; unclear D gene. This CDR3 spans 12 amino acids. Germline V lookup: CDR1 SGHNT, CDR2 YYREEE (reference sequence). Trimming took off 2 bases at V and 3 bases at J, with 5 bases between the two ends. The CDR3 DNA follows: TGTGCCAGCAGCTTTCTAGACACTGAAGCTTTCTTT. It translates to CASSFLDTEAFF.

Of note for this clone: At one end, the junction sequence differs from germline, possibly due to a read error. This sample also contains other DNA sequences that code for the same CDR3. This chain links TRBV5-8 with TRBJ1-2; a weak D match, TRBD1 (6 bases). Per germline, CDR1 SGHTS and CDR2 YDEGEE. This CDR3 has 15 amino acids. Written as DNA, the CDR3 is TGTGCCAGCAGCGTCCCAGGGGCTCGGGTCTATGGCTATACCTTC. This gives the protein CASSVPGARVYGYTF.

V is TRBV7-2 and J is TRBJ2-7; tentatively, D is TRBD1 (6 bases). V was trimmed by 1 base and J by 5 bases, leaving 9 bases between them. Looked up from germline, CDR1 is SGHTA and CDR2 is FQGNSA. The CDR3 consists of 13 residues. CDR3 loop: CASSLEQGNEQYF. The CDR3 DNA reads TGTGCCAGCAGCTTAGAACAGGGCAACGAGCAGTACTTC.

The V and J genes are TRBV7-8 and TRBJ1-5; no firm D call. Trimming stripped 5 bases from V and 4 bases from J, with 9 bases between. CDR1 and CDR2 from the germline V gene are SGHVS and FQNEAQ. This CDR3 has 13 amino acids. CDR3 sequence: CASSETNNQPQHF. The CDR3, as DNA: TGTGCCAGCAGCGAGACTAATAATCAGCCCCAGCATTTT. Based on the CDR3 plus reference TRBV7-8 and TRBJ1-5, the full variable domain is GAGVSQSPRYKVAKRGQDVALRCDPISGHVSLFWYQQALGQGPEFLTYFQNEAQLDKSGLPSDRFFAERPEGSVSTLKIQRTQQEDSAVYLCASSETNNQPQHFGDGTRLSIL.

V is TRBV7-2 and J is TRBJ1-2; D remains unclear. V was pared by 1 base and J by 4 bases, with 13 bases between. This CDR3 has 15 amino acids. Germline loops: CDR1 SGHTA, CDR2 FQGNSA. The CDR3 loop reads CASSLEALPGYGYTF. For the CDR3, the DNA is TGTGCCAGCAGCTTAGAGGCCTTACCGGGCTATGGCTACACCTTC. The full variable domain, its missing parts supplied by reference TRBV7-2 and TRBJ1-2, is GAGVSQSPSNKVTEKGKDVELRCDPISGHTALYWYRQSLGQGLEFLIYFQGNSAPDKSGLPSDRFSAERTGGSVSTLTIQRTQQEDSAVYLCASSLEALPGYGYTFGSGTRLTVV.

This clone has just one count. The rearrangement joins TRBV18 to TRBJ2-3, with 11 bases identical to TRBD2. V was clipped by 0 bases and J by 2 bases; unmatched bases: 1. CDR3 size: 16 residues. Germline CDR1 reads KGHSH; CDR2 reads LQKENI. Here the CDR3 reads CASSPPSGGATDTQYF. CDR3 DNA: TGTGCCAGCTCACCACCTAGCGGGGGGGCCACAGATACGCAGTATTTT.

This clone was detected once. The V call is TRBV7-2, the J call TRBJ2-1; tentatively, D is TRBD2 (6 bases). Germline V lookup: CDR1 SGHTA, CDR2 FQGNSA. The CDR3 is made up of 16 amino acids. V was clipped by 1 base and J by 7 bases, with 17 bases between them. The CDR3 spells CASSLGAGRERNEQFF. The CDR3 DNA is TGTGCCAGCAGCTTAGGGGCAGGGCGGGAAAGGAATGAGCAGTTCTTC.

The CDR3 loop is CASSPRDGYTF. The CDR3 DNA reads as TGTGCCAGCAGCCCCCGGGATGGCTACACCTTC. This chain joins TRBV5-8 and TRBJ1-2, with D uncertain. Germline-derived CDR1 and CDR2 are SGHTS and YDEGEE. V lost 4 bases and J lost 6, with 7 bases in between. The CDR3 runs to 11 residues.

This rearrangement joins TRBV2 to TRBJ1-4; TRBD1 is a possible D gene (6 bases). V was clipped by 6 bases and J by 4 bases, with 15 bases between them. From germline, CDR1 is SNHLY and CDR2 FYNNEI. This CDR3 comprises 15 residues. CDR3 in amino acids: CASRAGRTDNEKLFF. In nucleotides, the CDR3 is TGTGCCAGCAGGGCCGGTCGGACAGATAATGAAAAACTGTTTTTT.